The 24 T cell receptor beta chains below come from one sample, sequenced in a study of shared clonotypes between healthy human individuals. Libraries were prepared by immunoSEQ multiplex PCR; TCRdb keeps only in-frame clonotypes and omits some of them. The table includes about 460,000 clones, approximately 71% detected once. Specimen: PBMCs. The receptors here all came from a woman aged 40 to 50 in good health. Some clones in this sample may be carry-over from other donors' samples.

The CDR3 DNA sequence: TGTGCCAGCAGTGAAGCGGGAAAAGGGGCCCCACCCTACGAGCAGTACTTC. Amino acid sequence: CASSEAGKGAPPYEQYF. J is TRBJ2-5 and V is TRBV6-1, with a possible D match to TRBD1 (5 bases). The J call is doubtful: the DNA matches TRBJ2-7 better. The CDR3 runs to 17 residues. Germline V gene sequence: CDR1 MNHNS, CDR2 SASEGT.

The chain employs TRBV19 and TRBJ1-3; 8 bases line up with TRBD1. Germline CDR1 and CDR2: LNHDA and SQIVND (reference sequence). CDR3 length: 15 amino acids. With 3 bases clipped from V and 3 bases from J, the junction kept 4 bases outside the gene matches. DNA of the CDR3: TGTGCCAGTAGTATCGACAGGGGTCGTGGAAACACCATATATTTT. Its protein product is CASSIDRGRGNTIYF.

The chain employs TRBV28 and TRBJ2-7, with 8 bases aligning to TRBD1. The CDR3 extends over 15 amino acids. The V gene's germline CDR1 is MDHEN and CDR2 SYDVKM. J was trimmed by 5 bases and V by 3 bases; bases with no gene match: 9. DNA of the CDR3: TGTGCCAGCAGTTTTCCCTCGACAGGGGCCAACGAGCAGTACTTC. This sequence encodes CASSFPSTGANEQYF.

For this clone: One base away lies a much larger clone, so this may be a sequencing read error. The same CDR3 can be traced to other DNA sequences in this sample. The chain couples TRBV2 to TRBJ1-5; no definite D call. Trimming left V 3 bases short and J 0 bases short, with 6 bases between. Germline loops: CDR1 SNHLY, CDR2 FYNNEI. The CDR3 runs 14 residues. The CDR3 spells CASSESYSNQPQHF. The CDR3 nucleotides are TGTGCCAGCAGTGAGTCCTATAGCAATCAGCCCCAGCATTTT.

The V call is TRBV7-8, the J call TRBJ1-3; TRBD1 matches at 8 bases. Per the germline V gene, CDR1 is SGHVS and CDR2 is FQNEAQ. Trimming cost V 2 bases and J 3 bases; bases outside gene matches: 12. This CDR3 contains 18 residues. The CDR3 sequence: CASSLTLRQGACGNTIYF. CDR3 nucleotide sequence: TGTGCCAGCAGCTTAACGTTAAGGCAGGGGGCTTGTGGAAACACCATATATTTT.

V gene TRBV6-5 combines with J gene TRBJ2-7; 13 positions agree with TRBD2. CDR1 and CDR2 from the germline V gene are MNHEY and SVGAGI. V was pared by 6 bases and J by 0 bases, with 2 bases of the junction left unmatched. The CDR3 is made up of 15 amino acids. CDR3 DNA sequence: TGTGCCAGCAGATGGACTAGCGGGGGCTCCTACGAGCAGTACTTC. It codes for CASRWTSGGSYEQYF.

This sequence joins TRBV7-8 and TRBJ1-4; D not certain. Trimming shortened V by 5 bases and J by 7 bases, and 26 bases separated the two germline ends. The germline V gene encodes CDR1 SGHVS and CDR2 FQNEAQ. The CDR3 runs 18 residues. This CDR3 reads CASSPPRLGRRQFEKLFF. CDR3 nucleotides: TGTGCCAGCAGCCCCCCGCGGCTCGGGCGACGCCAGTTTGAAAAACTGTTTTTT.

This sequence joins TRBV7-9 and TRBJ2-1, with 14 bases that match TRBD2. Germline values: CDR1 SEHNR, CDR2 FQNEAQ (reference sequence). There are 17 residues in the CDR3. V was clipped by 4 bases and J by 7 bases; unmatched bases: 9. CDR3 nucleotide sequence: TGTGCCAGCAGCTCACCCGGGACTAGCGGGAGTTTGAATGAGCAGTTCTTC. This encodes CASSSPGTSGSLNEQFF.

The chain recombines TRBV30 with TRBJ2-7; D is undetermined. CDR3 size: 13 residues. Germline CDR1 is GTSNPN and CDR2 is SVGIG (reference sequence). Trimming removed 1 base at V and 7 bases at J, with 14 bases between. CDR3 DNA sequence: TGTGCCTGGAGTGGCAGGACCCATGGGGAGCAGTACTTC. Translating it yields CAWSGRTHGEQYF.

V usage is TRBV11-2 and J usage is TRBJ2-5; 10 bases agree with TRBD2. The CDR3 spans 16 residues. Germline CDR1 and CDR2: SGHAT and FQNNGV. V lost 5 bases to trimming and J lost 1 base; unmatched junction nucleotides: 7. The chain's CDR3 is CASSRGAGGLQETQYF. The CDR3 DNA sequence: TGTGCCAGCAGCCGGGGAGCGGGAGGGCTCCAAGAGACCCAGTACTTC.

Notes on this clone: With a far larger clone one base away, a read error is the likely cause. The same CDR3 is also encoded by other DNA sequences in this sample. The gene calls are TRBV30 and TRBJ1-5, with D unclear. CDR3 length equals 15 residues. Germline V lookup: CDR1 GTSNPN, CDR2 SVGIG (reference sequence). The CDR3: CAWSRGVGGNQPQHF. CDR3 bases: TGTGCCTGGAGTCGAGGAGTTGGTGGCAACCAGCCCCAGCATTTT.

This rearrangement joins TRBV7-2 to TRBJ2-5; D might be TRBD1 or TRBD2, each matching 5 bases. V dropped 5 bases and J dropped 2 bases, with 12 bases sitting between them. Germline V CDR1 and CDR2: SGHTA, FQGNSA. The CDR3 contains 14 residues. The CDR3 reads CASSLGRKQETQYF. CDR3 DNA: TGTGCCAGCAGCCTGGGACGAAAACAAGAGACCCAGTACTTC.

The V call is TRBV7-8, the J call TRBJ1-4; D unresolved. The CDR3 spans 15 residues. V shed 5 bases and J shed 4 bases, with 14 bases lying between them. Per the germline V gene, CDR1 is SGHVS and CDR2 is FQNEAQ. In nucleotides, the CDR3 is TGTGCCAGCAGCCCAGGACGGATAAATAATGAAAAACTGTTTTTT. It encodes CASSPGRINNEKLFF.

The chain has TRBV10-3 and TRBJ2-1, with D unresolved. Germline lookup yields CDR1 ENHRY and CDR2 SYGVKD. V lost 4 bases, J lost 0 bases, and 10 bases lay in between. The CDR3 is 15 amino acids. For the CDR3, the DNA is TGTGCCATCAGTGCGGGCGTTAGCTCCTACAATGAGCAGTTCTTC. Its protein product is CAISAGVSSYNEQFF.

The genes are TRBV28 and TRBJ2-5; a weak D match, TRBD1 (5 bases). The CDR3 is 14 residues long. Germline V gives CDR1 MDHEN, CDR2 SYDVKM. Deletions cut 5 bases from V and 1 base from J, with 11 bases between. CDR3 sequence reads: CASSPWTPQETQYF. CDR3 DNA sequence: TGTGCCAGCAGTCCCTGGACACCCCAAGAGACCCAGTACTTC.

J is TRBJ2-1 and V is TRBV28; D may be TRBD1 or TRBD2 (6 bases each). V dropped 7 bases and J dropped 7 bases, with 23 bases sitting between them. The CDR3 has 16 residues. Germline V lookup: CDR1 MDHEN, CDR2 SYDVKM. CDR3 DNA sequence: TGTGCCAGCATCACGGGAGATGGGGGGCGTTGGAATGAGCAGTTCTTC. Translated, it gives CASITGDGGRWNEQFF. The complete variable domain, with remaining parts taken from reference TRBV28 and TRBJ2-1, reads DVKVTQSSRYLVKRTGEKVFLECVQDMDHENMFWYRQDPGLGLRLIYFSYDVKMKEKGDIPEGYSVSREKKERFSLILESASTNQTSMYLCASITGDGGRWNEQFFGPGTRLTVL.

The chain recombines TRBV6-5 with TRBJ1-4, with 7 bases that match TRBD1. Germline V CDR1 and CDR2: MNHEY, SVGAGI. The CDR3 covers 14 residues. The V and J ends lost 6 bases and 4 bases, in that order; junction bases with no gene match: 5. CDR3 loop: CASRKTGINEKLFF. The CDR3 DNA sequence: TGTGCCAGCAGGAAGACAGGGATTAATGAAAAACTGTTTTTT.

The chain joins TRBV6-5 to TRBJ2-2; TRBD1 aligns across 9 bases. Germline CDR1 reads MNHEY; CDR2 reads SVGAGI. J was trimmed by 2 bases and V by 4 bases; bases with no gene match: 5. CDR3 length: 16 residues. In nucleotides, the CDR3 is TGTGCCAGCAGTTCGGGACAGGGCCCCAACACCGGGGAGCTGTTTTTT. This codes for CASSSGQGPNTGELFF.

As concerns this clone: A read error is possible here, since a much larger clone lies one base away. The genes are TRBV29-1 and TRBJ2-5, with 8 positions matching TRBD1. V lost 4 bases, J lost 5 bases, and 15 bases stayed unmatched. The CDR3 totals 16 residues. CDR1 SQVTM and CDR2 ANQGSEA come from the germline V gene. CDR3 residues: CSVVSPLTGGGETQYF. The CDR3, as DNA: TGCAGCGTTGTAAGCCCTTTAACAGGGGGAGGCGAGACCCAGTACTTC.

The chain recombines TRBV9 with TRBJ2-1, with D possibly being TRBD1 (5 bases). Germline lookup yields CDR1 SGDLS and CDR2 YYNGEE. V lost 4 bases, J lost 9 bases, and 20 bases lay in between. The CDR3 length is 15 residues. The CDR3 DNA is TGTGCCAGCAGCCCAGTAGTGGGGCTAGTCGGTGAGCAGTTCTTC. This gives the protein CASSPVVGLVGEQFF.

As for this clone: This may stem from a read error, because a much larger clone lies one nucleotide away. Within the sample, other DNA sequences also encode this same CDR3. This rearrangement joins TRBV7-3 to TRBJ2-5, with no clear D. The CDR3 loop spans 15 amino acids. Germline lookup yields CDR1 SGHTA and CDR2 FQGTGA. For the CDR3, the DNA is TGTGCCAGTAGCTTAAACCCAGGACCCTATGAGACCCAGTACTTC. Encoded protein: CASSLNPGPYETQYF.

This clone showed up many times. Additional DNA sequences in this sample encode the identical CDR3. This rearrangement joins TRBV7-3 to TRBJ2-2; D remains ambiguous. The ends were cut back, 3 bases at V and 3 bases at J, with 5 bases in the middle. Germline V gives CDR1 SGHTA, CDR2 FQGTGA. This CDR3 is built from 13 residues. The CDR3 region has the DNA TGTGCCAGCAGCTTTACCCACACCGGGGAGCTGTTTTTT. It specifies CASSFTHTGELFF.

The J gene is TRBJ1-5, the V gene TRBV2; D uncertain. The CDR3 sequence is 13 residues long. Germline-derived CDR1 and CDR2 are SNHLY and FYNNEI. V gave up 3 bases and J gave up 6 bases, with 9 bases separating them. This CDR3 is CASSDEGFQPQHF. The CDR3 bases are TGTGCCAGCAGTGATGAAGGATTTCAGCCCCAGCATTTT.

The gene calls are TRBV6-5 and TRBJ1-1; D call uncertain. Trimming left V 0 bases short and J 0 bases short, with 5 bases between. The germline V gene encodes CDR1 MNHEY and CDR2 SVGAGI. The CDR3 loop spans 14 amino acids. The CDR3 reads CASSYSPMNTEAFF. The CDR3 region has the DNA TGTGCCAGCAGTTACTCGCCGATGAACACTGAAGCTTTCTTT.